This entry lists 9 T cell receptor beta chains sequenced from one sample in a study of T cells expressing NK-cell markers. TCRdb re-called the 5' RACE reads, yielding one record per CDR3 amino acid sequence without DNA. Here the sample table reports around 470,000 distinct CDR3 sequences. The sequenced sample consisted of blood T cells: a sorted CD56 or NKG2C T cell subset, CD4+ or CD8+ T cells, or bulk PBMC T cells (not recorded which). The receptor source for this set is a woman aged 50 to 60 in good health.

The rearrangement uses TRBV11-2 and TRBJ1-6. The CDR3 has 14 amino acids. Germline values: CDR1 SGHAT, CDR2 FQNNGV. CDR3 loop: CASSFERRGSPLHF.

The J gene is TRBJ2-7, the V gene TRBV9; TCRdb's D call of TRBD2 is untestable without DNA. Germline lookup yields CDR1 SGDLS and CDR2 YYNGEE. CDR3 length: 14 residues. CDR3 protein: CASSASGTSVEQYF.

The rearrangement links TRBV24-1 to TRBJ1-1; TCRdb picks TRBD1, but there is no DNA to check that call. The CDR3 has 14 amino acids. Germline values: CDR1 KGHDR, CDR2 SFDVKD. The CDR3 loop reads CAIGAAGTPTEAFF.

The chain recombines TRBV5-1 with TRBJ2-2; TCRdb's D call, TRBD1, is unchecked because there is no DNA. CDR1 is SGHRS and CDR2 is YFSETQ in the germline V gene. This CDR3 has 15 residues. The CDR3 region is CASSPSPGVPGELFF.

This chain connects TRBV5-1 to TRBJ1-1; checking the TCRdb D call of TRBD1 is not possible without DNA. CDR1 and CDR2 (germline): SGHRS, YFSETQ. CDR3 length: 15 residues. The CDR3 reads CASSYSRGPNTEAFF. The full variable domain, in which reference TRBV5-1 and TRBJ1-1 provide the parts outside the CDR3, is KAGVTQTPRYLIKTRGQQVTLSCSPISGHRSVSWYQQTPGQGLQFLFEYFSETQRNKGNFPGRFSGRQFSNSRSEMNVSTLELGDSALYLCASSYSRGPNTEAFFGQGTRLTVV.

V is TRBV12-3 or TRBV12-4 and J is TRBJ2-2. The CDR3 is 13 residues long. Here the CDR3 reads CASSSGLIGELFF.

The chain recombines TRBV19 with TRBJ1-1; the D call of TRBD1 rests on TCRdb alone, since no DNA is present to check it. The CDR3 has 14 amino acids. Germline V gene sequence: CDR1 LNHDA, CDR2 SQIVND (reference sequence). CDR3 in amino acids: CASSTGQRNTEAFF.

The rearrangement uses TRBV12-3 or TRBV12-4 and TRBJ2-1; TCRdb indicates TRBD2, and absent DNA this call remains unverified. The CDR3 has 15 amino acids. This CDR3 reads CASSFPGLAYGEQFF.

The chain links TRBV7-9 to TRBJ1-2. CDR1 is SEHNR, CDR2 FQNEAQ, per germline (reference sequence). The CDR3 has 15 amino acids. CDR3 sequence reads: CASSLLGIEGSGYTF.